These T cell receptor beta chains were read from a single sample in a study of cytomegalovirus exposure and HLA in healthy donors. Assay used: immunoSEQ multiplex PCR; TCRdb lists only in-frame clones, some missing. The table has approximately 89,000 clones, approximately 76% seen once. Input material: PBMCs. The receptors here all came from a male donor in good health and CMV-seronegative. CDR3s include the opening cysteine and the closing phenylalanine or tryptophan. The D gene is left open where the match is weak. Only part of the rows carry a size: once, few, many, or a class if the clone is expanded.

v_gene	j_gene	d_gene	abundance	CDR3nt	CDR3aa
TRBV29-1	TRBJ2-3	TRBD2	few	TGCAGCGCCTGGTCTGCGGGAGGGCCAGGCGATACGCAGTATTTT	CSAWSAGGPGDTQYF
TRBV19	TRBJ2-5	TRBD1	NA	TGTGCCAGTAGTACCCACCCGGGACAGGGGAGGCGAGAGACCCAGTACTTC	CASSTHPGQGRRETQYF
TRBV19	TRBJ2-7	NA	NA	TGTGCCAGTAGTATAGCTTCGGGCGAGCAGTACTTC	CASSIASGEQYF
TRBV21-1	TRBJ2-2	NA	NA	TGTGCCAGCACCTCCGAACGGGAGGGGAACACCGGGGAGCTGTTTTTT	CASTSEREGNTGELFF
TRBV6-5	TRBJ1-4	NA	NA	TGTGCCAGCAGACGCGGAGAGCTCGAAAAACTGTTTTTT	CASRRGELEKLFF
TRBV29-1	TRBJ1-2	TRBD1	NA	TGCAGCGTGCGGGACAGGGGGTCCTATGGCTACACCTTC	CSVRDRGSYGYTF
TRBV5-6	TRBJ2-7	NA	NA	TGTGCCAGCAGCTTGGGCCCGGGGAGGCCCTACGAGCAGTACTTC	CASSLGPGRPYEQYF
TRBV5-4	TRBJ2-7	NA	NA	TGTGCCAGCAGCCTAAGGGCGGGATCCTACGAGCAGTACTTC	CASSLRAGSYEQYF
TRBV7-3	TRBJ1-1	NA	NA	TGTGCCAGCAGCTTAATGGTCCAGGGAAACACTGAAGCTTTCTTT	CASSLMVQGNTEAFF
TRBV7-2	TRBJ1-5	NA	once	TGTGCCAGCACCCCAGCGGACAGCCCAAGGAGTCAGCCCCAGCATTTT	CASTPADSPRSQPQHF
TRBV7-3	TRBJ2-1	TRBD2	NA	TGTGCCAGCAGCGCGGGACTAGCGGGTTATTACAATGAGCAGTTCTTC	CASSAGLAGYYNEQFF
TRBV7-2	TRBJ2-7	TRBD1	few	TGTGCCAGCAGCTTAGTTTCAGGGGGAAGCTCCTACGAGCAGTACTTC	CASSLVSGGSSYEQYF
TRBV6-5	TRBJ1-1	NA	NA	TGTGCCAGCAGTTACCGAGATAACACTGAAGCTTTCTTT	CASSYRDNTEAFF
TRBV19	TRBJ2-7	NA	NA	TGTGCCAGTAAGGAGGGACTGGGCTACTACGAGCAGTACTTC	CASKEGLGYYEQYF
TRBV7-6	TRBJ1-6	NA	NA	TGTGCCAGCAGCTTAGAGACGCCCGACTTGAGCTCCTATAATTCACCCCTCCACTTT	CASSLETPDLSSYNSPLHF
TRBV19	TRBJ2-5	TRBD2	NA	TGTGCCACCAGGACTAGCGGGCAAGAGACCCAGTACTTC	CATRTSGQETQYF
TRBV9	TRBJ2-7	TRBD1	NA	TGTGCCAGCAGCCGGGGGCTGGGACAGGGGACCTACGAGCAGTACTTC	CASSRGLGQGTYEQYF
TRBV7-2	TRBJ1-3	TRBD1	NA	TGTGCCAGCAGCTTAGACAGGGGAAAAGGAAACACCATATATTTT	CASSLDRGKGNTIYF
TRBV28	TRBJ1-2	TRBD1	NA	TGTGCCAGCAAGGACCCCCGGACAGGGAGGAATGGCTACACCTTC	CASKDPRTGRNGYTF
TRBV4-3	TRBJ2-1	TRBD2	NA	TGCGCCAGCAGCCAAGTTATTGTCGGCGGGGGGATTTACAATGAGCAGTTCTTC	CASSQVIVGGGIYNEQFF
TRBV29-1	TRBJ1-3	NA	NA	TGCAGCGCAGACTCCCGATCTGGAAACACCATATATTTT	CSADSRSGNTIYF
TRBV5-4	TRBJ1-1	TRBD1	few	TGTGCCAGCAGCGGGGGACAGTTCAACACTGAAGCTTTCTTT	CASSGGQFNTEAFF
TRBV5-4	TRBJ1-2	NA	once	TGTGCCAGCAGCTTGGAGCCGTTAGGGGGTGGCTATGGCTACACCTTC	CASSLEPLGGGYGYTF
TRBV5-6	TRBJ2-1	TRBD2	NA	TGTGCCAGCAGCTCCGGGACTAGCGGCAACAATGAGCAGTTCTTC	CASSSGTSGNNEQFF
TRBV28	TRBJ1-1	TRBD1	NA	TGTGCCAGCAGTCCCCCAGGGGGTAGCGCTGAAGCTTTCTTT	CASSPPGGSAEAFF
TRBV6-1	TRBJ1-5	NA	NA	TGTGCCAGCGCCTCCTTAGGTGGGCCCAATCAGCCCCAGCATTTT	CASASLGGPNQPQHF
TRBV19	TRBJ2-2	TRBD1	NA	TGTGCCAGTAGTCCTCACTGGACAGGGGACACCGGGGAGCTGTTTTTT	CASSPHWTGDTGELFF
TRBV19	TRBJ2-7	TRBD1	NA	TGTGCCAGTAGTCCCACCGGGACAGGGATTCCCTACGAGCAGTACTTC	CASSPTGTGIPYEQYF